This T cell receptor beta chain derives from a study of T cell responses to AZD1222 COVID-19 vaccine (dated by TCRdb to 2020 to 2023). Background on the whole study: TCR sequencing was performed for 230 to 250 trial participants, of whom about 200 were given two doses of AZD1222 and around 26 were given two doses of MenACWY control vaccine. Trial participants were enrolled by age into 18-55, 56-69 and 70-plus year subgroups, with approximately 150, 28 and 58 TCR-sequenced participants respectively. The study at large found these results: Because no day 14 peak-response samples were available, repertoires were characterized only after the peak T cell response. Conclusions about previously exposed vaccinees are limited because only six or seven AZD1222 recipients were SARS-CoV-2 seropositive at baseline. The whole spike protein was spanned by vaccine-associated CD4 TCRs, and dominant responses were seen in regions 160-218 and 743-854. Participants were mostly white British and included more females than males, and it was suggested by the authors that clonal diversity may have been underestimated. The 56-69-year group was small, and its depth increase did not reach significance, likely because of low power. After two AZD1222 doses, both the breadth and the depth of spike-specific TCRs were significantly higher than at day 0 and than in MenACWY recipients. Reportedly, almost half of the unique spike-specific TCRs recognized epitopes lying outside the regions that are mutated in the B.1.351 and B.1.1.7 variants.

The CDR3 regions of human TCRbeta chains were analyzed by immunosequencing. For the original study's pipeline: TCRs in the repertoires were matched against a reference library of SARS-CoV-2-specific TCRs that had been generated with the MIRA antigen-specificity platform. Breadth was defined as the fraction of unique TCRs that were SARS-CoV-2-associated, and depth was defined as the fraction of total T cells that were SARS-CoV-2-associated. Using the MIRA data, every spike-specific TCR was mapped to the spike region that the TCR reacted to and assigned to either a CD4 or a CD8 class. Log10-transformed breadth and depth values were compared by one-way ANOVA with Sidak's multiple comparisons tests. In its TCRdb copy, this immuneACCESS table keeps in-frame sequences only and misses some clones. Where compared with another copy, unresolved V genes explain less than half of these, and the others have no known cause. The V and J calls and clone size were taken over from that table, and D and trimming were inferred from the DNA. For this sample the table gives around 150,000 clones, of which about 90% were detected only once. Of the sample, about 7.5% is held by the ten largest clones.

With respect to this clone: Its antigen target is currently unknown. The record has no base qualities; no much larger clone is one base away.

The trim is 7 bases for V and 1 base for J, with a gap of 14 bases between the germline ends. Measured from the cysteine to the phenylalanine, the CDR3 is 14 residues long. Left in the record is the CDR3 DNA by itself, 42 bases read in frame from the first base. Per the germline V gene, SGHRS is the CDR1 and YFSETQ is the CDR2. The time point label on this specimen signifies: about 28 days (+/-7) after the second vaccine dose. The sample's treatment or condition label, in plain terms: meningococcal conjugate vaccine given as trial control. Vaccinee samples were obtained from the UK trials COV001 and COV002, which included a single-blind randomized controlled phase 2/3 trial of AZD1222 (ChAdOx1 nCoV-19) in healthy adults. Trial participant PBMC samples were collected at day 0 and day 28 after the second dose for TCRbeta chain sequencing.

The source material was peripheral blood, sampled 28 days after the second dose of the MenACWY control vaccine. This receptor chain uses TRBV5-1 and TRBJ2-5; possibly the D gene is TRBD1, per 6 matching bases. The origin of this receptor is an adult who received the MenACWY meningococcal vaccine as a control. The CDR3 amino acid sequence is: CASARTVSQETQYF. DNA sequence: TGCGCCAGCGCGCGGACAGTATCCCAAGAGACCCAGTACTTC. The entire variable domain, with the stretches around the CDR3 drawn from the reference TRBV5-1 and TRBJ2-5 proteins, is KAGVTQTPRYLIKTRGQQVTLSCSPISGHRSVSWYQQTPGQGLQFLFEYFSETQRNKGNFPGRFSGRQFSNSRSEMNVSTLELGDSALYLCASARTVSQETQYFGPGTRLLVL.